This T cell receptor (beta chain) was identified in a study of T cell repertoires in cytomegalovirus infection. In the study overall: Indications of both CMV infection and matching HLA type were provided by public TCR beta signatures.

TCRdb reanalysed the reads using MiXCR and keeps one entry per CDR3 protein. Here the sample spans more than 650,000 distinct CDR3 sequences, about 40% being singletons. In this sample, this clonotype turned up a few times. The sample comprised PBMCs. The TCR comes from a human donor in good health (CMV status not recorded). Some clones in this sample may be carry-over from other donors' samples.

The CDR3 reads CASSELIAGGRIYF. The CDR3 DNA follows: TGTGCCAGCAGTGAATTGATTGCGGGGGGGCGCATATATTTT. The chain links TRBV6-1 to TRBJ1-3; possibly TRBD1 for D (6 bases). With 2 bases removed from V and 12 bases from J, the gap between germline ends came to 17 bases. Germline CDR1 and CDR2: MNHNS and SASEGT. The CDR3 has 14 residues.